Following are 16 T cell receptor beta chains from one sample sequenced in a study of naive and memory T cell subsets. Study observations and caveats: Possibly reflecting memory cells re-expressing CD45RA, a few larger clonotypes occurred in naive repertoires, especially CD8.

Their recognized antigens are unknown. The beta constant-region primer was an equimolar mix of two oligonucleotides covering TRBC1 and TRBC2. Nested alpha and beta constant-region primers with the SP2 primer drove four PCR rounds on ligated cDNA. TCRdb re-called the UMI-ligation and nested PCR reads through MiXCR, storing one row per CDR3 protein. The sample has over 110,000 distinct CDR3 sequences, about 20% seen once. The sample comprised naive CD8+ T cells from blood. These receptor sequences come from a human donor in good health.

The V and J genes are TRBV5-1 and TRBJ2-1; TRBD2 matches at 12 bases. The CDR3 is 18 amino acids. Per germline, CDR1 SGHRS and CDR2 YFSETQ. Germline trimming cut 1 base from V and 0 bases from J; bases unmatched to any gene: 5. The CDR3 DNA sequence: TGCGCCAGCAGCTTGACTAGCGGGAGGTACAGCTCCTACAATGAGCAGTTCTTC. Translating gives CASSLTSGRYSSYNEQFF.

The chain employs TRBV28 and TRBJ2-2, with 10 bases fitting TRBD1. After removal of 8 bases from V and 2 bases from J, the junction contained 8 bases not matched to a gene. The CDR3 runs 16 residues. The V gene's germline CDR1 is MDHEN and CDR2 SYDVKM. The CDR3 protein is CASANRQGANTGELFF. CDR3 bases: TGTGCCAGCGCGAATAGACAGGGGGCAAACACCGGGGAGCTGTTTTTT.

A few counts support this clonotype. The J gene is TRBJ2-7, the V gene TRBV27, with TRBD2 matching over 11 bases. J was trimmed by 4 bases and V by 5 bases; bases with no gene match: 13. The CDR3 covers 17 residues. Germline lookup yields CDR1 MNHEY and CDR2 SMNVEV (reference sequence). The CDR3 reads CASSNLIAGGPGYEQYF. The CDR3 DNA is TGTGCCAGCAGTAACCTAATAGCGGGAGGGCCGGGTTACGAGCAGTACTTC.

The V gene is TRBV10-3, the J gene TRBJ2-3, with no clear D. V lost 2 bases, J lost 1 base, and 10 bases lay in between. This CDR3 contains 15 residues. Germline CDR1 ENHRY, CDR2 SYGVKD. In nucleotides, the CDR3 is TGTGCCATCAGTGAGAAAGACCTGGGCACAGATACGCAGTATTTT. Translating it yields CAISEKDLGTDTQYF.

The chain uses TRBV7-8 and TRBJ1-2; possibly TRBD1 for D (6 bases). V was clipped by 2 bases and J by 3 bases, with 13 bases between them. The CDR3 runs to 15 residues. CDR1 is SGHVS and CDR2 is FQNEAQ in the germline V gene. The CDR3 sequence: CASSLYREGHYGYTF. Written as DNA, the CDR3 is TGTGCCAGCAGCTTATACAGGGAGGGCCACTATGGCTACACCTTC.

This clonotype was counted many times. J is TRBJ2-7 and V is TRBV20-1; D unresolved. Germline lookup yields CDR1 DFQATT and CDR2 SNEGSKA (reference sequence). This CDR3 has 13 residues. V lost 5 bases to trimming and J lost 0 bases, with 11 bases between them. This CDR3 is CSASTPSSYEQYF. In DNA form, the CDR3 reads TGCAGTGCTTCGACACCTAGCTCCTACGAGCAGTACTTC.

This clonotype has a handful of counts. The chain has TRBV13 and TRBJ2-7; D unresolved. CDR1 and CDR2 from the germline V gene are PRHDT and FYEKMQ (reference sequence). The CDR3 is made up of 11 amino acids. Trimming removed 3 bases at V and 5 bases at J, with 5 bases between. This CDR3 reads CASSFIDEQYF. CDR3 nucleotide sequence: TGTGCCAGCAGCTTCATAGACGAGCAGTACTTC.

The chain uses TRBV6-5 and TRBJ2-7; 7 positions match TRBD2. Germline V gives CDR1 MNHEY, CDR2 SVGAGI. CDR3 length equals 14 residues. With V trimmed by 8 bases and J by 2 bases, 9 bases remained unmatched. DNA of the CDR3: TGTGCCAGCGGGTGGGGGGGAGAACCCTACGAGCAGTACTTC. Translation: CASGWGGEPYEQYF.

V gene TRBV6-1 combines with J gene TRBJ1-6; the match to TRBD1 covers 8 bases. With 8 bases clipped from V and 5 bases from J, the junction kept 2 bases outside the gene matches. The CDR3 has 13 residues. The germline CDR1 and CDR2 sequences are MNHNS and SASEGT. CDR3 nucleotides: TGTGCCAGCCTACAGGGGGATAATTCACCCCTCCACTTT. Its translation: CASLQGDNSPLHF.

The chain joins TRBV20-1 to TRBJ2-7; 7 bases are shared with TRBD2. V dropped 3 bases and J dropped 0; count of bases not matched to a gene: 5. In germline, CDR1 is DFQATT, CDR2 SNEGSKA (reference sequence). CDR3 length: 14 amino acids. The CDR3 protein is CSASGLAVSYEQYF. The DNA for the CDR3 is TGCAGTGCTAGTGGGCTAGCGGTCTCCTACGAGCAGTACTTC.

A few counts support this clonotype. The chain joins TRBV25-1 to TRBJ1-1; possibly TRBD1 for D (6 bases). The V and J ends lost 2 bases and 3 bases respectively, with 13 bases between them. The CDR3 consists of 15 residues. Germline CDR1 MGHDK, CDR2 SYGVNS. The CDR3 DNA reads as TGTGCCAGCAGTGAACGGGCAGGGGTTTACACTGAAGCTTTCTTT. Translation gives CASSERAGVYTEAFF.

The chain is built from TRBV7-8 and TRBJ2-1, with 11 bases fitting TRBD2. J gave up 0 bases and V 5 bases, and 12 bases lay outside the gene matches. Germline values: CDR1 SGHVS, CDR2 FQNEAQ. The CDR3 runs to 19 residues. This chain's CDR3 is CASSKRRLAGKSSYNEQFF. CDR3 in DNA: TGTGCCAGCAGCAAACGGCGACTAGCGGGGAAGAGCTCCTACAATGAGCAGTTCTTC.

The chain couples TRBV4-1 to TRBJ2-5; weak D call: TRBD2 (6 bases). CDR3 length: 14 residues. Germline CDR1 is MGHRA and CDR2 is YSYEKL. Trimming removed 0 bases at V and 5 bases at J, with 10 bases between. CDR3 nucleotides: TGCGCCAGCAGCCAAGAGGAGGGGCGGGAGACCCAGTACTTC. Protein: CASSQEEGRETQYF.

The V and J genes are TRBV7-9 and TRBJ2-1, with D maybe TRBD2 (6 bases). Germline assignment: CDR1 SEHNR and CDR2 FQNEAQ (reference sequence). Trimming left V 1 base short and J 3 bases short, with 16 bases between. The CDR3 runs to 17 residues. The CDR3 loop reads CASSLVTNSEGYNEQFF. For the CDR3, the DNA is TGTGCCAGCAGCTTAGTTACTAATTCGGAGGGCTACAATGAGCAGTTCTTC.

This chain uses TRBV28 with TRBJ2-7; 8 bases map to TRBD1. Germline CDR1 and CDR2: MDHEN and SYDVKM. Trimming removed 5 bases from V and 0 bases from J; junction bases left unmatched: 3. The CDR3 sequence is 14 residues long. CDR3 sequence: CASSIQGDSYEQYF. In DNA form, the CDR3 reads TGTGCCAGCAGTATACAGGGGGACTCCTACGAGCAGTACTTC.

The V and J genes are TRBV7-4 and TRBJ2-1, with D perhaps TRBD2 (5 bases). In germline, CDR1 is SGHVT, CDR2 SQSDAQ. Trimming stripped 9 bases from V and 3 bases from J, with 21 bases between. This CDR3 comprises 16 residues. The CDR3 here is CASRWAAADYYNEQFF. CDR3 nucleotide sequence: TGTGCCAGTCGATGGGCCGCGGCAGACTACTACAATGAGCAGTTCTTC.